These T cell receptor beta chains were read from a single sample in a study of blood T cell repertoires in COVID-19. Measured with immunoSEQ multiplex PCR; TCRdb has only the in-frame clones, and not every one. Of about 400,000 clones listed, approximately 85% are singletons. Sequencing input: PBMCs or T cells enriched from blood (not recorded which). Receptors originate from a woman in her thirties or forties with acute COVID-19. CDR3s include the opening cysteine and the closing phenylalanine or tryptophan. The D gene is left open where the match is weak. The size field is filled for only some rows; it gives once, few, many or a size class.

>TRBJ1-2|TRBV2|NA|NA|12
TGTGCCAGCAGTGACAGGCTGGAAGGCTACACCTTC
CASSDRLEGYTF
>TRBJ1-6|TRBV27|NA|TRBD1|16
TGTGCCAGCAGTTTTTCCGGGACAGGGGGCAACTCACCCCTCCACTTT
CASSFSGTGGNSPLHF
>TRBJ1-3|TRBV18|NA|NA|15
TGTGCCAGCTCGTACGACAGGTCCCCTGGAAACACCATATATTTT
CASSYDRSPGNTIYF
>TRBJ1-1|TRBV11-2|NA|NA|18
TGTGCCAGCAGCTTAGGAGGCGGGGTGGGCAGAATGAACACTGAAGCTTTCTTT
CASSLGGGVGRMNTEAFF
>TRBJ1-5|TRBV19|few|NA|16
TGTGCCAGTAGTACGATTTCGGGAGGGCGCAATCAGCCCCAGCATTTT
CASSTISGGRNQPQHF
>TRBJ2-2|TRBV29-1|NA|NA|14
TGCAGCGTTGGAGGGTCTGCGAACACCGGGGAGCTGTTTTTT
CSVGGSANTGELFF
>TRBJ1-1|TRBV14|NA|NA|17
TGTGCCAGCAGCCAAACTACCCGCGGACGGGGGAACACTGAAGCTTTCTTT
CASSQTTRGRGNTEAFF
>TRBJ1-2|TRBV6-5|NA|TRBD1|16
TGTGCCAGCAGTTACCATCACAGGGGGGAGGACTATGGCTACACCTTC
CASSYHHRGEDYGYTF
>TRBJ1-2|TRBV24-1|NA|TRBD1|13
TGTGCCACTGCGACAGGGCCTAACTATGGCTACACCTTC
CATATGPNYGYTF
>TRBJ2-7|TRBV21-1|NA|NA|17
TGTGCCAGCAGCAAATTTTTGAGACGGGGGGACTCCTACGAGCAGTACTTC
CASSKFLRRGDSYEQYF
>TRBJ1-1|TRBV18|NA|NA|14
TGTGCCAGCTCACCTACAGGCCGGAACACTGAAGCTTTCTTT
CASSPTGRNTEAFF
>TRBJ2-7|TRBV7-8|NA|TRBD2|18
TGTGCCAGCAGCTTCCGCCTAGCGGGGGGCGCGGAGGTCTACGAGCAGTACTTC
CASSFRLAGGAEVYEQYF
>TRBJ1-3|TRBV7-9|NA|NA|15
TGTGCCAGCAGCTACAACGGACTAGGTGGAAACACCATATATTTT
CASSYNGLGGNTIYF
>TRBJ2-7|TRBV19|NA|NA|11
TGTGCCAGCCATGACAACTACGAGCAGTACTTC
CASHDNYEQYF
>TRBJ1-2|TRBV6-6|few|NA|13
TGTGCCAGCAGTCCACAGGTAGACTATGGCTACACCTTC
CASSPQVDYGYTF
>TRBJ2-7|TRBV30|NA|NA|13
TGTGCCTGGAGTGTTAGCCACGTCGCCGAGCAGTACTTC
CAWSVSHVAEQYF
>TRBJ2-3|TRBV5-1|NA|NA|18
TGCGCCAGCAGCTTGTACGGGCAGTTAGCGCCCCTGGCAGATACGCAGTATTTT
CASSLYGQLAPLADTQYF